The present T cell receptor beta chain was sequenced within a study of early T cells in non-severe SARS-CoV-2 infection. In the study overall: Sequencing used unsorted whole-blood bulk RNA, so chains lack pairing. Study-wide results and caveats: Private and CD4 specificities were missed by VDJdb matching, which favored anti-spike CD8 responses.

The trim removed 3 bases at V and 0 bases at J, leaving 5 bases unmatched. There are 17 residues in the CDR3. Germline CDR1 SGHTA, CDR2 FQGNSA. Individual cDNA molecules were tagged with unique molecular identifiers, the study reported. TCRdb re-called the 5' RACE reads through MiXCR, storing one row per CDR3 protein. The sample carries tens of thousands of distinct CDR3 sequences, roughly 5.7% recorded once. This clonotype was found many times. The antigen remains unidentified. Sequenced: whole blood. The source of this sequence is an adult who was a healthcare worker with PCR-confirmed SARS-CoV-2 infection or an uninfected control (not recorded which). The rearrangement links TRBV7-2 to TRBJ1-6, with TRBD1 matching 7 bases. In DNA form, the CDR3 reads TGTGCCAGCAGCTTGACAGGGACCTACTCCTATAATTCACCCCTCCACTTT. This sequence encodes CASSLTGTYSYNSPLHF.